The 20 T cell receptor beta chains reported below all come from one sample, sequenced in a study of control samples from healthy donors and cancer patients. The data were produced by immunoSEQ multiplex PCR, yet TCRdb's version contains in-frame clones alone and is incomplete. The sample lists under 150,000 clones, about 95% occurring once. Sequencing was done on a sample of blood. Receptor source: a man aged 25-45 years in good health.

This chain uses TRBV2 with TRBJ1-6; 8 bases agree with TRBD1. CDR3 length: 15 residues. CDR1 is SNHLY and CDR2 is FYNNEI in the germline V gene. The V gene end was trimmed by 6 bases and the J gene end by 6 bases; junction bases not matched to a gene: 7. CDR3 sequence reads: CASRWTGPINSPLHF. CDR3 nucleotide sequence: TGTGCCAGCAGATGGACAGGGCCGATTAATTCACCCCTCCACTTT.

V gene TRBV7-9 combines with J gene TRBJ2-7; 7 bases fit TRBD1. The CDR3 spans 16 residues. The V segment lost 4 bases and the J segment 0 bases; nucleotides outside the gene matches: 9. Germline loops: CDR1 SEHNR, CDR2 FQNEAQ (reference sequence). The CDR3 DNA follows: TGTGCCAGCAGCTCCGGGACAGACATAACCTCCTACGAGCAGTACTTC. It specifies CASSSGTDITSYEQYF.

Here the CDR3 DNA reads TGTGCCAGCAGTTACTCAGGGGCAGTTAACTATGGCTACACCTTC. It translates to CASSYSGAVNYGYTF. V usage is TRBV6-2 or TRBV6-3 and J usage is TRBJ1-2, with D maybe TRBD1 (5 bases). The V and J ends lost 0 bases and 1 base respectively, with 9 bases between them. Germline assignment: CDR1 MNHEY and CDR2 SVGEGT. This CDR3 spans 15 amino acids.

V gene TRBV2 combines with J gene TRBJ1-2, with TRBD1 identical over 8 bases. Germline-derived CDR1 and CDR2 are SNHLY and FYNNEI. V gave up 4 bases and J gave up 6 bases; unmatched junction bases: 10. The CDR3 sequence is 15 residues long. CDR3 residues: CASSADRDGLHGYTF. The CDR3 DNA follows: TGTGCCAGCAGTGCGGACAGGGATGGGCTTCATGGCTACACCTTC.

This chain connects TRBV6-5 to TRBJ2-7; D gene uncertain. This CDR3 has 13 residues. The V end lost 8 bases, the J end lost 0 bases, and 11 bases lay between the germline ends. Per the germline V gene, CDR1 is MNHEY and CDR2 is SVGAGI. The CDR3 DNA is TGTGCCAGCGTAGCTTGGGGCTCCTACGAGCAGTACTTC. As protein: CASVAWGSYEQYF.

This chain connects TRBV10-3 to TRBJ2-7; maybe TRBD1 (6 bases). Germline lookup yields CDR1 ENHRY and CDR2 SYGVKD. CDR3 length equals 13 residues. The ends were cut back, 2 bases at V and 4 bases at J, with 9 bases in the middle. For the CDR3, the DNA is TGTGCCATCAGTGAGGGACAGCCTTACGAGCAGTACTTC. It specifies CAISEGQPYEQYF.

The V call is TRBV11-2, the J call TRBJ2-5; 10 bases match TRBD2. V lost 5 bases and J lost 0; bases outside the gene matches: 3. CDR3 length: 15 amino acids. Germline V gives CDR1 SGHAT, CDR2 FQNNGV. The CDR3: CASSPSGGHQETQYF. CDR3 nucleotide sequence: TGTGCCAGCAGCCCTAGCGGGGGCCACCAAGAGACCCAGTACTTC.

V is TRBV9 and J is TRBJ2-3, with D hard to call. Trimming left V 0 bases short and J 8 bases short, with 13 bases between. The germline gives CDR1 SGDLS, CDR2 YYNGEE. The CDR3 has 14 residues. For the CDR3, the DNA is TGTGCCAGCAGCGTAGAGGGCCTCCACAGTACGCAGTATTTT. This translates into CASSVEGLHSTQYF.

V and J are TRBV6-4 and TRBJ1-2; 7 positions match TRBD1. Germline V gene data show CDR1 as MRHNA and CDR2 as SNTAGT. V dropped 3 bases and J dropped 7; count of bases not matched to a gene: 5. This CDR3 region has 13 residues. This CDR3 reads CASSEGQGVGYTF. The CDR3 bases are TGTGCCAGCAGTGAAGGCCAGGGGGTTGGCTACACCTTC.

The gene calls are TRBV2 and TRBJ2-3; D gene uncertain. V lost 3 bases, J lost 0 bases, and 10 bases lay in between. There are 15 residues in the CDR3. The germline V gene has CDR1 SNHLY and CDR2 FYNNEI. The CDR3: CASSDGQTSTDTQYF. The CDR3 nucleotides read TGTGCCAGCAGTGACGGGCAGACTAGCACAGATACGCAGTATTTT.

The chain links TRBV5-1 to TRBJ2-5, with a possible D match to TRBD1 (6 bases). CDR1 SGHRS and CDR2 YFSETQ come from the germline V gene. CDR3 length: 15 amino acids. Trimming pared 1 base from V and 4 bases from J, leaving 14 bases between. CDR3 loop: CASSLYLGAGETQYF. The CDR3 DNA is TGCGCCAGCAGCTTGTATTTGGGGGCGGGAGAGACCCAGTACTTC.

The chain couples TRBV10-1 to TRBJ2-5; the match to TRBD1 covers 9 bases. This CDR3 spans 13 amino acids. CDR1 and CDR2 (germline): WNHNN, SYGVQD (reference sequence). Trimming took 6 bases from V and 6 from J; bases not matched to a gene: 5. This CDR3 is CASRGQGQKTQYF. CDR3 sequence (DNA): TGCGCCAGCAGGGGACAGGGTCAAAAGACCCAGTACTTC.

This chain links TRBV5-5 with TRBJ2-7; TRBD1 aligns across 9 bases. The CDR3 runs 14 residues. V gave up 2 bases and J gave up 3 bases; unmatched junction bases: 3. Germline V gene lookup returns CDR1 SGHKS and CDR2 YYEKEE (reference sequence). Here the CDR3 DNA reads TGTGCCAGCAGCTTAAAGGGACAGGGCTACGAGCAGTACTTC. Its protein product is CASSLKGQGYEQYF.

The chain couples TRBV4-2 to TRBJ2-7; 11 positions agree with TRBD1. With V trimmed by 7 bases and J by 3 bases, 11 bases remained unmatched. Looked up from germline, CDR1 is LGHNA and CDR2 is YNFKEQ. The CDR3 sequence is 16 residues long. CDR3: CASNPGTGGRLYEQYF. CDR3 DNA: TGTGCCAGCAACCCCGGGACAGGGGGGAGACTCTACGAGCAGTACTTC.

V is TRBV5-1 and J is TRBJ1-1, with D perhaps TRBD1 (5 bases). The CDR3 consists of 16 residues. From germline, CDR1 is SGHRS and CDR2 YFSETQ. Trimming pared 1 base from V and 10 bases from J, leaving 23 bases between. The CDR3 loop is CASSLYLDLTGRTAFF. DNA for the CDR3: TGCGCCAGCAGCTTGTATTTGGATCTAACAGGACGAACAGCTTTCTTT.

CDR3 nucleotides: TGTGCCAGCAGTGCTAGCAATCAGCCCCAGCATTTT. Encoded protein: CASSASNQPQHF. The chain employs TRBV28 and TRBJ1-5; D uncertain. Trimming took off 5 bases at V and 0 bases at J, with 2 bases between the two ends. The CDR3 spans 12 residues. Germline CDR1 reads MDHEN; CDR2 reads SYDVKM.

The chain employs TRBV19 and TRBJ2-1; no clear D gene. Trimming left V 6 bases short and J 4 bases short, with 13 bases between. The CDR3 runs to 14 residues. CDR1 is LNHDA, CDR2 SQIVND, per germline (reference sequence). CDR3 sequence reads: CASRVGRFYNEQFF. The CDR3 DNA follows: TGTGCCAGTAGGGTCGGCCGCTTTTACAATGAGCAGTTCTTC.

The chain joins TRBV9 to TRBJ2-3; D remains ambiguous. The V and J ends lost 0 bases and 0 bases respectively, with 2 bases between them. CDR1 and CDR2 (germline): SGDLS, YYNGEE. The CDR3 has 13 residues. For the CDR3, the DNA is TGTGCCAGCAGCGTAGTTAGCACAGATACGCAGTATTTT. Encoded protein: CASSVVSTDTQYF.

The chain has TRBV4-1 and TRBJ2-5, with D maybe TRBD2 (6 bases). V lost 1 base and J lost 5, with 8 bases in between. The CDR3 is 13 amino acids. In germline, CDR1 is MGHRA, CDR2 YSYEKL. CDR3 in amino acids: CASSQGGVETQYF. The CDR3 nucleotides are TGCGCCAGCAGCCAAGGGGGGGTGGAGACCCAGTACTTC.

This clone was counted a few times. The chain carries TRBV7-9 and TRBJ2-7, with D possibly called TRBD1 or TRBD2 (5 bases each). Between the trimmed V and J ends, which lost 4 bases and 3 bases, there was a span of 10 bases. The germline gives CDR1 SEHNR, CDR2 FQNEAQ (reference sequence). The CDR3 loop spans 13 amino acids. The CDR3 spells CASSSGTHYEQYF. The DNA for the CDR3 is TGTGCCAGCAGCTCCGGGACCCACTACGAGCAGTACTTC.